Following are 15 T cell receptor beta chains from one sample sequenced in a study of blood T cell repertoires in COVID-19. The data were produced by immunoSEQ multiplex PCR, yet TCRdb's version contains in-frame clones alone and is incomplete. The sample holds about 200,000 clones; approximately 85% are singletons and the top ten take 3% to 3.5%. The sample was peripheral blood. The receptors were gathered from a man aged 55-75 years with acute or convalescent COVID-19.

Only a few counts were recorded for this clone. The J gene is TRBJ1-5, the V gene TRBV3-1 (or the pseudogene TRBV3-2); D is ambiguous. CDR1 and CDR2 from the germline V gene are LGHDT and YNNKEL (reference sequence). This CDR3 spans 14 amino acids. Trimming removed 1 base at V and 7 bases at J, with 11 bases between. CDR3 sequence: CASSQVVTVQPQHF. Written as DNA, the CDR3 is TGTGCCAGCAGCCAAGTCGTCACAGTGCAGCCCCAGCATTTT.

The rearrangement links TRBV2 to TRBJ2-7, with D possibly being TRBD2 (6 bases). The CDR3 has 13 residues. Per germline, CDR1 SNHLY and CDR2 FYNNEI. The CDR3 DNA reads TGTGCAAGCGACACTAGCAGGTCCTACGAGCAGTACTTC. Its protein product is CASDTSRSYEQYF.

The chain combines TRBV4-3 with TRBJ2-5; D is uncertain. The ends were cut back, 0 bases at V and 4 bases at J, with 9 bases in the middle. CDR3 length equals 14 residues. Germline CDR1 LGHNA, CDR2 YSLEER. Written as DNA, the CDR3 is TGCGCCAGCAGCCAAGAATGGGCCGGAGAGACCCAGTACTTC. It codes for CASSQEWAGETQYF.

The CDR3 DNA follows: TGCGCCAGCAGCTCGCAGGGGGCCGGCACTGAAGCTTTCTTT. It translates to CASSSQGAGTEAFF. V usage is TRBV5-1 and J usage is TRBJ1-1; 8 bases are shared with TRBD1. The V gene's germline CDR1 is SGHRS and CDR2 YFSETQ. The CDR3 loop spans 14 amino acids. The V segment lost 3 bases and the J segment 4 bases; nucleotides outside the gene matches: 5.

The genes are TRBV27 and TRBJ2-7, with 11 bases lining up with TRBD2. Germline CDR1 and CDR2: MNHEY and SMNVEV (reference sequence). V trimming: 5 bases; J trimming: 1 base; junction bases outside the gene matches: 16. There are 19 residues in the CDR3. CDR3 nucleotides: TGTGCCAGCAGTCCCCTGGGCCTTAATAGCGGGAGGGCGTCCTACGAGCAGTACTTC. As protein: CASSPLGLNSGRASYEQYF.

This clone has only a few counts. The chain links TRBV3-1 (or the pseudogene TRBV3-2) to TRBJ2-3; 7 positions match TRBD2. The germline gives CDR1 LGHDT, CDR2 YNNKEL (reference sequence). The CDR3 covers 15 residues. V was clipped by 7 bases and J by 4 bases; unmatched bases: 11. The CDR3 DNA is TGTGCCAGCAAAGGGAACGGGGGGTGGGCAGATACGCAGTATTTT. As protein: CASKGNGGWADTQYF.

This clone was recorded once. The rearrangement joins TRBV14 to TRBJ2-3; maybe TRBD2 (6 bases). CDR1 SGHDN and CDR2 FVKESK come from the germline V gene. CDR3 size: 14 residues. V was pared by 4 bases and J by 6 bases, with 14 bases between. The CDR3 spells CASSRAGRADTQYF. CDR3 sequence (DNA): TGTGCCAGCAGCCGAGCGGGTAGGGCGGATACGCAGTATTTT.

The chain uses TRBV29-1 and TRBJ2-1, with a possible D match to TRBD2 (7 bases). The CDR3 length is 15 residues. The V end was cut by 1 base, the J end by 3 bases, with 13 bases between. Germline lookup yields CDR1 SQVTM and CDR2 ANQGSEA. For the CDR3, the DNA is TGCAGCGTTGAAGGGGTGAGGGGGGGCTACAATGAGCAGTTCTTC. Translating it yields CSVEGVRGGYNEQFF.

The gene calls are TRBV10-3 and TRBJ2-1, with TRBD1 as a possible D gene (6 bases). The V gene lost 0 bases and the J gene lost 7 bases, with 13 bases spanning the gap. The CDR3 has 15 amino acids. Germline V CDR1 and CDR2: ENHRY, SYGVKD. The CDR3 here is CAISESIPQGNEQFF. The CDR3 nucleotides are TGTGCCATCAGTGAGTCGATCCCACAGGGAAATGAGCAGTTCTTC.

This chain joins TRBV21-1 and TRBJ1-5; the table assigns TRBD1, which was not confirmed against the DNA. TRBV21-1 is flagged as a pseudogene. The CDR3 is made up of 15 amino acids. The CDR3: CASSKGAVSNQPQHF. The CDR3 DNA follows: TGTGCCAGCAGCAAAGGGGCAGTAAGCAATCAGCCCCAGCATTTT.

The chain is built from TRBV27 and TRBJ2-3; 7 bases map to TRBD2. Germline CDR1 is MNHEY and CDR2 is SMNVEV (reference sequence). The CDR3 is 15 amino acids. J was trimmed by 0 bases and V by 7 bases; bases with no gene match: 7. CDR3 amino acids: CASTLLAESTDTQYF. CDR3 DNA sequence: TGTGCCAGCACCCTTCTAGCGGAAAGCACAGATACGCAGTATTTT.

The chain employs TRBV28 and TRBJ2-7; 7 bases fit TRBD2. CDR1 and CDR2 from the germline V gene are MDHEN and SYDVKM. The ends lost 10 bases at V and 4 bases at J; junction bases unmatched: 7. The CDR3 contains 12 residues. This CDR3 is CAIQGGEYEQYF. The CDR3 DNA reads as TGTGCCATCCAGGGAGGGGAATACGAGCAGTACTTC. The full variable domain, its missing parts supplied by reference TRBV28 and TRBJ2-7, is DVKVTQSSRYLVKRTGEKVFLECVQDMDHENMFWYRQDPGLGLRLIYFSYDVKMKEKGDIPEGYSVSREKKERFSLILESASTNQTSMYLCAIQGGEYEQYFGPGTRLTVT.

The rearrangement uses TRBV11-2 and TRBJ1-2, with 9 bases matching TRBD1. V dropped 5 bases and J dropped 7; count of bases not matched to a gene: 11. The CDR3 has 15 amino acids. Looked up from germline, CDR1 is SGHAT and CDR2 is FQNNGV. DNA of the CDR3: TGTGCCAGCAGCCTTACCCTACAGGGGGCGGGTGGCTACACCTTC. This translates into CASSLTLQGAGGYTF.

The chain combines TRBV5-1 with TRBJ2-7; 9 positions match TRBD2. CDR1 and CDR2 from the germline V gene are SGHRS and YFSETQ. The CDR3 length is 14 residues. J gave up 0 bases and V 3 bases, and 1 base lay outside the gene matches. CDR3 region: CASSWRGGSYEQYF. CDR3 in DNA: TGCGCCAGCAGCTGGCGGGGGGGCTCCTACGAGCAGTACTTC.

The chain has TRBV9 and TRBJ2-2; D perhaps matches TRBD1 (6 bases). V lost 4 bases to trimming and J lost 1 base, with 11 bases between them. CDR1 and CDR2 (germline): SGDLS, YYNGEE. The CDR3 has 15 amino acids. The CDR3 sequence is CASSLGTMNTGELFF. CDR3 nucleotide sequence: TGTGCCAGCAGCCTAGGGACAATGAACACCGGGGAGCTGTTTTTT.